Listed below are T cell receptor beta chains from one sample, sequenced in a study of tumor-infiltrating lymphocytes in primary liver carcinoma. TCRdb itself ran the multiplex PCR reads through MiXCR, one entry per CDR3 protein. The data hold 90,000 to 150,000 distinct CDR3 sequences, with 55% to 70% observed a single time. Material for sequencing was tumor-adjacent normal liver tissue. The receptor set was obtained from a woman between 55 and 75 years old with primary liver carcinoma and hepatitis B virus infection. CDR3s include the opening cysteine and the closing phenylalanine or tryptophan. Fields, in order: clone size, D gene, V gene, J gene, CDR3 DNA, CDR3 protein. A D gene is named only where the DNA matches it firmly. A clone size is listed for some rows: how often the clone was seen (once, few, many), or a class if it is expanded.

clone size: NA
D gene: TRBD2
V gene: TRBV11-3
J gene: TRBJ2-1
CDR3 DNA: TGTGCCGGCAGCCAGACTAGCGGAGCTTACAATGAGCAGTCCTTC
CDR3 protein: CAGSQTSGAYNEQSF

clone size: NA
D gene: TRBD2
V gene: TRBV28
J gene: TRBJ2-3
CDR3 DNA: TGTGCCAGCAGTTCGACACTAGCGGGACCAGATACGCAGTATTTT
CDR3 protein: CASSSTLAGPDTQYF

clone size: NA
D gene: NA
V gene: TRBV11-3
J gene: TRBJ2-2
CDR3 DNA: TGTGTCAGCAGCGGTAGGCAGTGGTCGACCCGGGAGCTGTTTTTT
CDR3 protein: CVSSGRQWSTRELFF

clone size: NA
D gene: NA
V gene: TRBV11-2
J gene: TRBJ2-7
CDR3 DNA: TGTGCCAGCAGCTTAGATTGGGTCAGTCTAGTGGGTCCCTACGAGCAGTGTTTC
CDR3 protein: CASSLDWVSLVGPYEQCF

clone size: NA
D gene: TRBD1
V gene: TRBV6-6
J gene: TRBJ1-6
CDR3 DNA: TGTGCCAGCAGCACCATAACAGGGGGCTCGAGGTCACCCCTCCACTTT
CDR3 protein: CASSTITGGSRSPLHF

clone size: many
D gene: NA
V gene: TRBV6-6
J gene: TRBJ1-1
CDR3 DNA: TGTGCCAGCAGTTTAAGTACTGAAGCTTTCTTT
CDR3 protein: CASSLSTEAFF

clone size: NA
D gene: TRBD2
V gene: TRBV11-2
J gene: TRBJ2-1
CDR3 DNA: TGTGCCAGCACTTTAGGCTTTCTAGCGGACTACAATGAGCAGTTCTTC
CDR3 protein: CASTLGFLADYNEQFF

clone size: NA
D gene: TRBD2
V gene: TRBV12-3/TRBV12-4
J gene: TRBJ2-1
CDR3 DNA: TGTGCGAGCAACATGGGACTAGCCTCCGTCAATGAGCAGTTCTTC
CDR3 protein: CASNMGLASVNEQFF

clone size: once
D gene: TRBD1
V gene: TRBV6-5
J gene: TRBJ1-1
CDR3 DNA: TGTGCCAGTAGTTACCTCCAGGGCGTGACAGGGGGCACTGAAGCTTTCTTT
CDR3 protein: CASSYLQGVTGGTEAFF

clone size: many
D gene: TRBD1
V gene: TRBV28
J gene: TRBJ1-5
CDR3 DNA: TGTGCCAGCGGACTGGGCAGGGGGCTGGTTTTGCCCCAGCATTTT
CDR3 protein: CASGLGRGLVLPQHF

clone size: NA
D gene: NA
V gene: TRBV28
J gene: TRBJ1-2
CDR3 DNA: TGTGCCAGCAGTTTGGGAGGGACCCAGGATATCAACTATGGCTACACCTTC
CDR3 protein: CASSLGGTQDINYGYTF

clone size: NA
D gene: NA
V gene: TRBV29-1
J gene: TRBJ1-1
CDR3 DNA: TGTAGCGTTATGTATTCCGGGACATTAAACACTGAAGTTTTCTTT
CDR3 protein: CSVMYSGTLNTEVFF

clone size: NA
D gene: NA
V gene: TRBV11-3
J gene: TRBJ2-3
CDR3 DNA: TGTGCCAGCAGCCCCGGGAGTAGCGGATTAACATTCCGACGGGATATGCAGTATTTT
CDR3 protein: CASSPGSSGLTFRRDMQYF

clone size: NA
D gene: NA
V gene: TRBV28
J gene: TRBJ2-7
CDR3 DNA: TGTGCCAGCAGGTGGGACCCCAGGGGCGAGCAGTACTTC
CDR3 protein: CASRWDPRGEQYF

clone size: NA
D gene: TRBD1
V gene: TRBV27
J gene: TRBJ2-3
CDR3 DNA: TGTGCCAGCAGGGCGACAGGGGGCACAGATACGCAGTATTTT
CDR3 protein: CASRATGGTDTQYF

clone size: NA
D gene: NA
V gene: TRBV29-1
J gene: TRBJ2-3
CDR3 DNA: TGCAGCCTTGGGAATCAGGGATCGGCAGATACGCAGTATTTT
CDR3 protein: CSLGNQGSADTQYF

clone size: NA
D gene: TRBD1
V gene: TRBV6-1
J gene: TRBJ1-5
CDR3 DNA: TGTGCCAGCAGTGATCCGGGACAGGGGAATCAGCCCCAGCATTTT
CDR3 protein: CASSDPGQGNQPQHF

clone size: medium-sized
D gene: NA
V gene: TRBV11-2
J gene: TRBJ2-5
CDR3 DNA: TGTGCCAGCAGCTTAGCGGGCAGGGGAGAGACCCAGTACTTC
CDR3 protein: CASSLAGRGETQYF

clone size: many
D gene: NA
V gene: TRBV29-1
J gene: TRBJ2-5
CDR3 DNA: TGCAGCGTTGAAGGGGTAGGGGGATGGGAGACCCAGTACTTC
CDR3 protein: CSVEGVGGWETQYF

clone size: NA
D gene: TRBD2
V gene: TRBV4-1
J gene: TRBJ2-7
CDR3 DNA: TGCGCTAGCAGCCAACGTCTAGCGGGAGAGTCGGGTTACGAGCAGTACTTC
CDR3 protein: CASSQRLAGESGYEQYF

clone size: NA
D gene: NA
V gene: TRBV12-3/TRBV12-4
J gene: TRBJ1-4
CDR3 DNA: TGTGCCAGCACCGTACAAAGGGGGGTTGAAAAACTGTTTTTT
CDR3 protein: CASTVQRGVEKLFF

clone size: NA
D gene: TRBD2
V gene: TRBV4-1
J gene: TRBJ2-7
CDR3 DNA: TGCACCAGCAGTCGTGGCGGGAGTAGTGACGAGCAGTACTTC
CDR3 protein: CTSSRGGSSDEQYF

clone size: many
D gene: NA
V gene: TRBV5-5
J gene: TRBJ2-1
CDR3 DNA: TGTGCCAGCAGCCAACAGGTTAATGAGCAGTTCTTC
CDR3 protein: CASSQQVNEQFF

clone size: NA
D gene: NA
V gene: TRBV29-1
J gene: TRBJ1-2
CDR3 DNA: TGCAGCCTTGAAGATAGAAGCAGATCCTATGGTTACACCTTC
CDR3 protein: CSLEDRSRSYGYTF

clone size: NA
D gene: NA
V gene: TRBV11-2
J gene: TRBJ2-1
CDR3 DNA: TGTGCCAGCAACTTAGATGGTAGCTTCTACAATGAGGAGTTCTTC
CDR3 protein: CASNLDGSFYNEEFF

clone size: NA
D gene: NA
V gene: TRBV19
J gene: TRBJ2-1
CDR3 DNA: TGTGCCAGTAGTAGCGGTGGCTCCTACAATGAGCAGTTCTTC
CDR3 protein: CASSSGGSYNEQFF

clone size: NA
D gene: NA
V gene: TRBV4-2
J gene: TRBJ2-1
CDR3 DNA: TGTGCCAGCAGCCAAAATTGGCAGCCGATCTACGAGCAGTTCTTC
CDR3 protein: CASSQNWQPIYEQFF

clone size: NA
D gene: NA
V gene: TRBV29-1
J gene: TRBJ2-1
CDR3 DNA: TGCAGCGCCGGAACCTCGACTAGGGGCAAAGAGCAGTTCTTC
CDR3 protein: CSAGTSTRGKEQFF

clone size: many
D gene: NA
V gene: TRBV29-1
J gene: TRBJ2-7
CDR3 DNA: TGCAGCGTTGGAAAGAGCTCCTACGAGCAGTACTTC
CDR3 protein: CSVGKSSYEQYF

clone size: NA
D gene: NA
V gene: TRBV5-4
J gene: TRBJ1-1
CDR3 DNA: TGTGCCAGCAGCTTGCGGACGGACACTGATGTTTTCTTC
CDR3 protein: CASSLRTDTDVFF

clone size: NA
D gene: NA
V gene: TRBV11-1
J gene: TRBJ2-7
CDR3 DNA: TGTGCCAGCAGCCCCCGCCTTGGACTCCACGAGCAGTACTTC
CDR3 protein: CASSPRLGLHEQYF

clone size: NA
D gene: TRBD1
V gene: TRBV29-1
J gene: TRBJ2-3
CDR3 DNA: TGCAGCGCCCGCGGACAGGGGAGCACAGATGTGCAGTATTTT
CDR3 protein: CSARGQGSTDVQYF

clone size: many
D gene: NA
V gene: TRBV6-1
J gene: TRBJ2-7
CDR3 DNA: TGTGCCAGCAGTGAATCGGTGGACTTCTCCTACGAGCAGTACTTC
CDR3 protein: CASSESVDFSYEQYF

clone size: NA
D gene: TRBD2
V gene: TRBV11-2
J gene: TRBJ2-7
CDR3 DNA: TGTGTCAGCAGTTCAGATAGGGGACTAGTTCCCGAGCAGTACTTC
CDR3 protein: CVSSSDRGLVPEQYF

clone size: many
D gene: NA
V gene: TRBV7-9
J gene: TRBJ1-6
CDR3 DNA: TGTGCCAGCAGCTTAGGGACGGGTGCAGAGAGGAATTCACCCCTCCACTTT
CDR3 protein: CASSLGTGAERNSPLHF

clone size: NA
D gene: NA
V gene: TRBV12-3/TRBV12-4
J gene: TRBJ2-1
CDR3 DNA: TGTACCAGCAGTTCGGTCTACAGTGAGCAGTTCTTC
CDR3 protein: CTSSSVYSEQFF

clone size: NA
D gene: NA
V gene: TRBV4-1
J gene: TRBJ1-5
CDR3 DNA: TGCGCCAGCGGCCCCGAATTCGATCAGCCCCAGCATTTT
CDR3 protein: CASGPEFDQPQHF

clone size: NA
D gene: TRBD2
V gene: TRBV4-2
J gene: TRBJ2-7
CDR3 DNA: TGTGCCAGCAACCAAGAGGCGGGAGGGCAATACGAGCAGTACTTC
CDR3 protein: CASNQEAGGQYEQYF

clone size: NA
D gene: TRBD2
V gene: TRBV6-1
J gene: TRBJ2-4
CDR3 DNA: TGTGCCAGCAGTGAAGAGTCAAGCGGGAGGACTAGCGCCGAAAACATTCAATACTTC
CDR3 protein: CASSEESSGRTSAENIQYF

clone size: NA
D gene: NA
V gene: TRBV7-2
J gene: TRBJ1-1
CDR3 DNA: TGTGCCAGCAGCCCCAGCCGGGGCTGGACTGAAGCTTTCTTT
CDR3 protein: CASSPSRGWTEAFF

clone size: many
D gene: NA
V gene: TRBV10-3
J gene: TRBJ2-7
CDR3 DNA: TGTGCCATCAGTGACTCGGACTCCGGTGACGAGCAGTACTTC
CDR3 protein: CAISDSDSGDEQYF